The rows below give T cell receptor beta chains drawn from one sample of a study of CD8+CD57+ T cells in acquired aplastic anemia. TCRdb fed the reads into MiXCR, producing one record per CDR3 protein. The sample records under 200,000 distinct CDR3 sequences, 40% to 60% being singletons. Sequencing was carried out using sorted CD4+, CD8+, or CD8+CD57+ T cells (not recorded which) from PBMCs. The receptors come from a human donor with aplastic anemia. The CDR3 runs from the conserved cysteine through the conserved F or W. D genes are given only for firm matches. Not all rows give a size; the values are once, few, many and, for expanded clones, a class.

d_call: TRBD1; v_call: TRBV3-1; j_call: TRBJ2-7; clone_size: NA; cdr3_aa: CASGSSGTVSYEQYF; cdr3_nt: TGTGCCAGCGGTTCGTCCGGGACAGTCAGCTACGAGCAGTACTTC
d_call: NA; v_call: TRBV20-1; j_call: TRBJ2-7; clone_size: many; cdr3_aa: CSARDVASYEQYF; cdr3_nt: TGCAGTGCTAGAGACGTGGCCTCCTACGAGCAGTACTTC
d_call: NA; v_call: TRBV5-4; j_call: TRBJ2-5; clone_size: NA; cdr3_aa: CASSPHSGGAGETQYF; cdr3_nt: TGTGCCAGCAGCCCGCATTCTGGGGGCGCGGGAGAGACCCAGTACTTC
d_call: NA; v_call: TRBV15; j_call: TRBJ2-7; clone_size: NA; cdr3_aa: CATSRDTSIGDEQYF; cdr3_nt: TGTGCCACCAGCAGGGATACTTCTATTGGGGACGAGCAGTACTTC
d_call: NA; v_call: TRBV14; j_call: TRBJ1-6; clone_size: NA; cdr3_aa: CASSGVGSPLHF; cdr3_nt: TGTGCCAGCTCAGGGGTCGGTTCACCCCTCCACTTT
d_call: NA; v_call: TRBV29-1; j_call: TRBJ2-7; clone_size: NA; cdr3_aa: CSVEGTRASSYEQYF; cdr3_nt: TGCAGCGTTGAAGGGACGAGGGCGAGCTCCTACGAGCAGTACTTC
d_call: NA; v_call: TRBV20-1; j_call: TRBJ1-2; clone_size: NA; cdr3_aa: CSARKQNYGYTF; cdr3_nt: TGCAGTGCTAGGAAGCAAAACTATGGCTACACCTTC
d_call: TRBD2; v_call: TRBV7-3; j_call: TRBJ2-2; clone_size: NA; cdr3_aa: CASSLRGLAGVNTGELFF; cdr3_nt: TGTGCCAGCAGCTTACGGGGACTAGCGGGCGTAAACACCGGGGAGCTGTTTTTT
d_call: NA; v_call: TRBV19; j_call: TRBJ1-5; clone_size: NA; cdr3_aa: CASSMGDYSSQPQHF; cdr3_nt: TGTGCCAGTAGTATGGGGGATTATAGCAGTCAGCCCCAGCATTTT
d_call: TRBD1; v_call: TRBV11-2; j_call: TRBJ2-1; clone_size: NA; cdr3_aa: CASSRGQGASNEQFF; cdr3_nt: TGTGCCAGCAGCAGGGGACAGGGGGCTTCCAATGAGCAGTTCTTC
d_call: TRBD2; v_call: TRBV24-1; j_call: TRBJ2-1; clone_size: once; cdr3_aa: CATSVLLASGMGEQFF; cdr3_nt: TGTGCCACCAGTGTCCTTTTGGCTAGCGGGATGGGTGAGCAGTTCTTC
d_call: TRBD1; v_call: TRBV6-1; j_call: TRBJ2-5; clone_size: many; cdr3_aa: CASSHSPGQGRETQYF; cdr3_nt: TGTGCCAGCAGTCATTCACCGGGACAGGGGAGGGAGACCCAGTACTTC
d_call: NA; v_call: TRBV7-6; j_call: TRBJ1-5; clone_size: NA; cdr3_aa: CASRKGKGQPQHF; cdr3_nt: TGTGCCAGCAGGAAGGGGAAAGGTCAGCCCCAGCATTTT
d_call: NA; v_call: TRBV5-4; j_call: TRBJ2-5; clone_size: NA; cdr3_aa: CASSAPSQGIQETQYF; cdr3_nt: TGTGCCAGCAGCGCCCCGTCACAGGGAATCCAAGAGACCCAGTACTTC
d_call: NA; v_call: TRBV2; j_call: TRBJ2-3; clone_size: NA; cdr3_aa: CASSDLTGRRDTQYF; cdr3_nt: TGTGCCAGCAGTGACTTGACCGGGAGAAGGGATACGCAGTATTTT
d_call: NA; v_call: TRBV11-2; j_call: TRBJ2-7; clone_size: many; cdr3_aa: CASSLFVTTEQYF; cdr3_nt: TGTGCCAGCAGCTTATTCGTGACAACCGAGCAGTACTTC
d_call: TRBD1; v_call: TRBV2; j_call: TRBJ2-3; clone_size: few; cdr3_aa: CASRTGGIDTQYF; cdr3_nt: TGTGCCAGCAGGACAGGGGGTATAGATACGCAGTATTTT
d_call: NA; v_call: TRBV5-1; j_call: TRBJ1-3; clone_size: many; cdr3_aa: CASSPVGGSGNTIYF; cdr3_nt: TGCGCCAGCAGCCCTGTAGGGGGCTCTGGAAACACCATATATTTT
d_call: NA; v_call: TRBV5-6; j_call: TRBJ1-5; clone_size: many; cdr3_aa: CASSWAGNQPQHF; cdr3_nt: TGTGCCAGCAGCTGGGCCGGGAATCAGCCCCAGCATTTT
d_call: TRBD2; v_call: TRBV24-1; j_call: TRBJ2-1; clone_size: NA; cdr3_aa: CATGSGIRDEQFF; cdr3_nt: TGTGCCACCGGTAGCGGGATTCGGGATGAGCAGTTCTTC
d_call: NA; v_call: TRBV12-3/TRBV12-4; j_call: TRBJ2-7; clone_size: NA; cdr3_aa: CASSPPNLPQWEQYF; cdr3_nt: TGTGCCAGCAGCCCACCCAACCTTCCCCAGTGGGAGCAGTACTTC
d_call: NA; v_call: TRBV15; j_call: TRBJ2-3; clone_size: NA; cdr3_aa: CATSRDMNTQYF; cdr3_nt: TGTGCCACCAGCAGAGATATGAATACGCAGTATTTT
d_call: NA; v_call: TRBV30; j_call: TRBJ2-7; clone_size: NA; cdr3_aa: CAWSYPDFRPPYEQYF; cdr3_nt: TGTGCCTGGAGCTATCCCGACTTCAGACCCCCCTACGAGCAGTACTTC
d_call: TRBD1; v_call: TRBV13; j_call: TRBJ2-7; clone_size: many; cdr3_aa: CASSLAPGQAYEQYF; cdr3_nt: TGTGCCAGCAGCTTAGCGCCGGGACAGGCCTACGAGCAGTACTTC
d_call: NA; v_call: TRBV7-3; j_call: TRBJ2-1; clone_size: NA; cdr3_aa: CASSSGLSSYNEQFF; cdr3_nt: TGTGCCAGCTCCTCGGGACTTAGCTCCTACAATGAGCAGTTCTTC